The rows below give T cell receptor beta chains drawn from one sample of a study of vaccination effects on CD4 cells after COVID-19. No antigens are known for them. The assay was immunoSEQ multiplex PCR, and TCRdb's table has in-frame clones only and misses some. Among roughly 59,000 clones listed, about 73% were seen once. The starting material was CD4+ T cells from PBMCs cultured with HCoV-OC43 spike peptides, obtained after COVID-19 vaccination. Every receptor here comes from a human donor who received a COVID-19 vaccine. CDR3s include the opening cysteine and the closing phenylalanine or tryptophan. Each record gives: CDR3 DNA, CDR3 protein, clone size, V gene, J gene, D gene. A D gene is named only where the DNA matches it firmly. Rows give clone size only sometimes, using once, few, many, or a class for an expanded clone.

cdr3_nt: TGTGCCAGTAAGGCAGCGGGGGTCCGGGCAGATACGCAGTATTTT
cdr3_aa: CASKAAGVRADTQYF
clone_size: NA
v_call: TRBV19
j_call: TRBJ2-3
d_call: TRBD2

cdr3_nt: TGTGCCAGCAGTCGCTCTACCCGGGGGCATGAAAAACTGTTTTTT
cdr3_aa: CASSRSTRGHEKLFF
clone_size: NA
v_call: TRBV27
j_call: TRBJ1-4
d_call: NA

cdr3_nt: TGTGCCAGCTCACCGAACGGGGATTCACCCCTCCACTTT
cdr3_aa: CASSPNGDSPLHF
clone_size: NA
v_call: TRBV18
j_call: TRBJ1-6
d_call: NA

cdr3_nt: TGCGCCAGCAGCTTGGAAGGCGTCGAGAACTATGGCTACACCTTC
cdr3_aa: CASSLEGVENYGYTF
clone_size: NA
v_call: TRBV5-1
j_call: TRBJ1-2
d_call: NA

cdr3_nt: TGTGCCAGTAGTATCCAGGCCGGGGAGCTGTTTTTT
cdr3_aa: CASSIQAGELFF
clone_size: NA
v_call: TRBV19
j_call: TRBJ2-2
d_call: NA

cdr3_nt: TGCGCCAGCAGCTTGGGGACAGGGGGCATGAACACTGAAGCTTTCTTT
cdr3_aa: CASSLGTGGMNTEAFF
clone_size: NA
v_call: TRBV5-1
j_call: TRBJ1-1
d_call: TRBD1

cdr3_nt: TGTGCCTGGAGTGTAATCACGAATTCACCCCTCCACTTT
cdr3_aa: CAWSVITNSPLHF
clone_size: NA
v_call: TRBV30
j_call: TRBJ1-6
d_call: NA

cdr3_nt: TGCGCCAGCAGCCAAGAGTCGCGAGCGAACACTGAAGCTTTCTTT
cdr3_aa: CASSQESRANTEAFF
clone_size: NA
v_call: TRBV4-3
j_call: TRBJ1-1
d_call: NA

cdr3_nt: TGCGCCAGCGGGGGCCGACAGGGTCAAGCTTTCTTT
cdr3_aa: CASGGRQGQAFF
clone_size: few
v_call: TRBV10-1
j_call: TRBJ1-1
d_call: TRBD1

cdr3_nt: TGTGCCAGCAGTTTGGGAGTATCCGGCTACACCTTC
cdr3_aa: CASSLGVSGYTF
clone_size: NA
v_call: TRBV28
j_call: TRBJ1-2
d_call: NA

cdr3_nt: TGTGCCAGCAGTTACAGTCCAGGGGAGATGTGGCATGAGCAGTTCTTC
cdr3_aa: CASSYSPGEMWHEQFF
clone_size: NA
v_call: TRBV6-6
j_call: TRBJ2-1
d_call: NA

cdr3_nt: TGTGCCAGCAGCTTATATCCAGGGAACACTGAAGCTTTCTTT
cdr3_aa: CASSLYPGNTEAFF
clone_size: few
v_call: TRBV7-2
j_call: TRBJ1-1
d_call: NA

cdr3_nt: TGCAGTGCTAGTCTCGGCACTAAGAACACCGGGGAGCTGTTTTTT
cdr3_aa: CSASLGTKNTGELFF
clone_size: NA
v_call: TRBV20-1
j_call: TRBJ2-2
d_call: NA

cdr3_nt: TGCGCCAGCAGCCCTGACAGGAATCCGGGTCAGCCCCAGCATTTT
cdr3_aa: CASSPDRNPGQPQHF
clone_size: NA
v_call: TRBV5-1
j_call: TRBJ1-5
d_call: NA

cdr3_nt: TGTGCCAGCAGTTCCACTTTAGCGCAGTATTTT
cdr3_aa: CASSSTLAQYF
clone_size: NA
v_call: TRBV28
j_call: TRBJ2-3
d_call: NA

cdr3_nt: TGCGCCAGCAGCTTGGGGTACGGCGGAAAAGAGACCCAGTACTTC
cdr3_aa: CASSLGYGGKETQYF
clone_size: once
v_call: TRBV5-1
j_call: TRBJ2-5
d_call: NA

cdr3_nt: TGCGCCAGCAGCTTTACCAGCTTGAACACCGGGGAGCTGTTTTTT
cdr3_aa: CASSFTSLNTGELFF
clone_size: NA
v_call: TRBV5-1
j_call: TRBJ2-2
d_call: NA

cdr3_nt: TGTGCCAGCAGCCCCCGGGACCCATCCTACAATGAGCAGTTCTTC
cdr3_aa: CASSPRDPSYNEQFF
clone_size: NA
v_call: TRBV9
j_call: TRBJ2-1
d_call: NA

cdr3_nt: TGTGCCTCCCGGGTTCTGGCTAATGAAAAACTGTTTTTT
cdr3_aa: CASRVLANEKLFF
clone_size: few
v_call: TRBV11-2
j_call: TRBJ1-4
d_call: NA

cdr3_nt: TGTGCCAGCAGCCTCGACGGATCTTCCACCATATATTTT
cdr3_aa: CASSLDGSSTIYF
clone_size: NA
v_call: TRBV11-3
j_call: TRBJ1-3
d_call: NA

cdr3_nt: TGCGCCAGCAGCCTGCAGGGGTTAGAGACCCAGTACTTC
cdr3_aa: CASSLQGLETQYF
clone_size: once
v_call: TRBV5-1
j_call: TRBJ2-5
d_call: NA

cdr3_nt: TGTGCCAGCACACGGGACAGGACCTCTGGGGCCAACGTCCTGACTTTC
cdr3_aa: CASTRDRTSGANVLTF
clone_size: NA
v_call: TRBV18
j_call: TRBJ2-6
d_call: TRBD1

cdr3_nt: TGTGCCAGCAGCCCCCGGGACAGGGGCACTGAAGCTTTCTTT
cdr3_aa: CASSPRDRGTEAFF
clone_size: NA
v_call: TRBV2
j_call: TRBJ1-1
d_call: TRBD1

cdr3_nt: TGTGCCAGCAGTTTAATGGGACAGGGGGCTCTAAATGAGCAGTTCTTC
cdr3_aa: CASSLMGQGALNEQFF
clone_size: NA
v_call: TRBV6-2/TRBV6-3
j_call: TRBJ2-1
d_call: TRBD1

cdr3_nt: TGTGCCAGCAGCGAGGGACAGACCTCCACAGATACGCAGTATTTT
cdr3_aa: CASSEGQTSTDTQYF
clone_size: NA
v_call: TRBV11-3
j_call: TRBJ2-3
d_call: TRBD1

cdr3_nt: TGCGCCAGCAGCCGAGACAGGGCTGGCTACACCTTC
cdr3_aa: CASSRDRAGYTF
clone_size: NA
v_call: TRBV10-2
j_call: TRBJ1-2
d_call: TRBD1

cdr3_nt: TGTGCCAGTAGTCTAGGGATGGTTAGCACCGGGGAGCTGTTTTTT
cdr3_aa: CASSLGMVSTGELFF
clone_size: NA
v_call: TRBV19
j_call: TRBJ2-2
d_call: NA

cdr3_nt: TGCGCCAGCAGCTCGAGTGAGGCTTCACCCCTCCACTTT
cdr3_aa: CASSSSEASPLHF
clone_size: NA
v_call: TRBV5-1
j_call: TRBJ1-6
d_call: NA

cdr3_nt: TGTGCCAGCAGATTCTCCGGCGGGACAGCCCAGACTGAAGCTTTCTTT
cdr3_aa: CASRFSGGTAQTEAFF
clone_size: NA
v_call: TRBV7-2
j_call: TRBJ1-1
d_call: TRBD1

cdr3_nt: TGTGCCAGCAGCTCCGGACTGTCCCCGAGGGGAAAACTGTTTTTT
cdr3_aa: CASSSGLSPRGKLFF
clone_size: NA
v_call: TRBV13
j_call: TRBJ1-4
d_call: NA

cdr3_nt: TGTGCCATCAGTGACTTCGGGGGGGTTCAGCCCCAGCATTTT
cdr3_aa: CAISDFGGVQPQHF
clone_size: few
v_call: TRBV10-3
j_call: TRBJ1-5
d_call: NA

cdr3_nt: TGTGCCAGCAGTACTACAGGGCGCGCGCGGGGAAACACCATATATTTT
cdr3_aa: CASSTTGRARGNTIYF
clone_size: NA
v_call: TRBV28
j_call: TRBJ1-3
d_call: NA

cdr3_nt: TGCGCCAGCAGTCAATCGAGGGGGTACACCGGGGAGCTGTTTTTT
cdr3_aa: CASSQSRGYTGELFF
clone_size: NA
v_call: TRBV23-1
j_call: TRBJ2-2
d_call: NA

cdr3_nt: TGTGCCAGCAGCTTAGGATCGGCTTTGAACACAGATACGCAGTATTTT
cdr3_aa: CASSLGSALNTDTQYF
clone_size: NA
v_call: TRBV7-6
j_call: TRBJ2-3
d_call: NA

cdr3_nt: TGTGCCAGCTCACCGCGGGACAGTCAGGCTACTGAAGCTTTCTTT
cdr3_aa: CASSPRDSQATEAFF
clone_size: few
v_call: TRBV18
j_call: TRBJ1-1
d_call: TRBD1

cdr3_nt: TGTGCCAGCAAAACCCTAGCGGGGAGTCAAGAGACCCAGTACTTC
cdr3_aa: CASKTLAGSQETQYF
clone_size: NA
v_call: TRBV2
j_call: TRBJ2-5
d_call: TRBD2

cdr3_nt: TGTGCCAGCAGCCCTGGGTCGGAGACCCAGTACTTC
cdr3_aa: CASSPGSETQYF
clone_size: NA
v_call: TRBV7-3
j_call: TRBJ2-5
d_call: NA

cdr3_nt: TGTGCCAGCAGTCCCCTCGGGTCAGGGGAGAAGAACACTGAAGCTTTCTTT
cdr3_aa: CASSPLGSGEKNTEAFF
clone_size: few
v_call: TRBV6-6
j_call: TRBJ1-1
d_call: NA

cdr3_nt: TGCGCCAGCAGCTCTGGACTAGCGGGAACCACAGATACGCAGTATTTT
cdr3_aa: CASSSGLAGTTDTQYF
clone_size: NA
v_call: TRBV5-1
j_call: TRBJ2-3
d_call: TRBD2

cdr3_nt: TGTGCCAGCAGCCACGTCGGCCGGGGATACTCTGGAAACACCATATATTTT
cdr3_aa: CASSHVGRGYSGNTIYF
clone_size: NA
v_call: TRBV3-1/TRBV3-2
j_call: TRBJ1-3
d_call: NA

cdr3_nt: TGTGCCAGCAGCCAAGCTCCGGGAAATTATGGCTACACCTTC
cdr3_aa: CASSQAPGNYGYTF
clone_size: NA
v_call: TRBV4-2
j_call: TRBJ1-2
d_call: NA

cdr3_nt: TGTGCCAGCTCACCACCCAGCGCAGGGTCACAGCCCCAGCATTTT
cdr3_aa: CASSPPSAGSQPQHF
clone_size: NA
v_call: TRBV18
j_call: TRBJ1-5
d_call: NA

cdr3_nt: TGTGCCAGTAGGGACAGGGTTGATCAGCCCCAGCATTTT
cdr3_aa: CASRDRVDQPQHF
clone_size: NA
v_call: TRBV19
j_call: TRBJ1-5
d_call: TRBD1

cdr3_nt: TGTGCCAGCAGCCAAGATGTAGCCGGGACACATGTCCCGATGAACACTGAAGCTTTCTTT
cdr3_aa: CASSQDVAGTHVPMNTEAFF
clone_size: NA
v_call: TRBV3-1/TRBV3-2
j_call: TRBJ1-1
d_call: NA

cdr3_nt: TGTGCCAGCAGTCTTCGGGGAGGTAGCAATCAGCCCCAGCATTTT
cdr3_aa: CASSLRGGSNQPQHF
clone_size: NA
v_call: TRBV7-2
j_call: TRBJ1-5
d_call: NA

cdr3_nt: TGTGCCAGCAGCTTGGAATCGGGCCGCTCCTATAATTCACCCCTCCACTTT
cdr3_aa: CASSLESGRSYNSPLHF
clone_size: few
v_call: TRBV5-4
j_call: TRBJ1-6
d_call: NA

cdr3_nt: TGCGCCAGCAGCTTGTTAGGACAGGCAAATGGCGAAAAACTGTTTTTT
cdr3_aa: CASSLLGQANGEKLFF
clone_size: NA
v_call: TRBV5-1
j_call: TRBJ1-4
d_call: TRBD1

cdr3_nt: TGTGCCACCAGTGATTTGAGGTTTCAGAAGGGCGGGCCCCCGATGAACACTGAAGCTTTCTTT
cdr3_aa: CATSDLRFQKGGPPMNTEAFF
clone_size: NA
v_call: TRBV24-1
j_call: TRBJ1-1
d_call: NA

cdr3_nt: TGCAGTGCTCCCGAACAGAGTGAGCAGTTCTTC
cdr3_aa: CSAPEQSEQFF
clone_size: NA
v_call: TRBV20-1
j_call: TRBJ2-1
d_call: NA

cdr3_nt: TGTGCCAGCAGCACGGCGACAGGGAGTGACGGGCAGTTCTTC
cdr3_aa: CASSTATGSDGQFF
clone_size: NA
v_call: TRBV7-3
j_call: TRBJ2-1
d_call: TRBD1

cdr3_nt: TGTGCCAGCAGCTTAGGGTTAGCCGATGAGCAGTTCTTC
cdr3_aa: CASSLGLADEQFF
clone_size: NA
v_call: TRBV7-3
j_call: TRBJ2-1
d_call: NA

cdr3_nt: TGCGCCAGCAGCCCAAGACAGGGATTAACAGATACGCAGTATTTT
cdr3_aa: CASSPRQGLTDTQYF
clone_size: NA
v_call: TRBV4-3
j_call: TRBJ2-3
d_call: TRBD1

cdr3_nt: TGTGCCAGCAGCTTAAGCCAACCGAATCAGCCCCAGCATTTT
cdr3_aa: CASSLSQPNQPQHF
clone_size: NA
v_call: TRBV7-2
j_call: TRBJ1-5
d_call: NA

cdr3_nt: TGTGCCAGCAGCCAGGACAGCTACGGCTACACCTTC
cdr3_aa: CASSQDSYGYTF
clone_size: few
v_call: TRBV5-4
j_call: TRBJ1-2
d_call: NA

cdr3_nt: TGTGCCAGCTCACCACCGACAGGGGTTGGTGGTGAGCAGTTCTTC
cdr3_aa: CASSPPTGVGGEQFF
clone_size: NA
v_call: TRBV18
j_call: TRBJ2-1
d_call: TRBD1

cdr3_nt: TGTGCCAGCAGCGAGTCAGGGGGCTTAGCAGATACGCAGTATTTT
cdr3_aa: CASSESGGLADTQYF
clone_size: NA
v_call: TRBV9
j_call: TRBJ2-3
d_call: TRBD1

cdr3_nt: TGTGCCAGTAGTATAACCCGACTGAACAATCAGCCCCAGCATTTT
cdr3_aa: CASSITRLNNQPQHF
clone_size: NA
v_call: TRBV19
j_call: TRBJ1-5
d_call: NA